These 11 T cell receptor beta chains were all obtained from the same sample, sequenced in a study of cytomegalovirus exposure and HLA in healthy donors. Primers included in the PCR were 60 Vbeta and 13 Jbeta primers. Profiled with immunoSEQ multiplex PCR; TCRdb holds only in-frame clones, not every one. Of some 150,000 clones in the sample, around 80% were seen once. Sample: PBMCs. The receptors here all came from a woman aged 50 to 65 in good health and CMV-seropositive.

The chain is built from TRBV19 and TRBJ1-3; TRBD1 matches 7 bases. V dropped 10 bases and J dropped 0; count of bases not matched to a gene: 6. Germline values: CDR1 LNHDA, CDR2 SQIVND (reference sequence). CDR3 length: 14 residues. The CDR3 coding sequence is TGTGCCACTCGGGACAGTTACTCTGGAAACACCATATATTTT. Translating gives CATRDSYSGNTIYF.

The CDR3: CASSESEGAAMNTEAFF. The CDR3 DNA reads TGTGCCAGCAGTGAATCGGAAGGGGCAGCCATGAACACTGAAGCTTTCTTT. V gene TRBV25-1 combines with J gene TRBJ1-1, with TRBD1 as a possible D gene (5 bases). The ends were cut back, 1 base at V and 0 bases at J, with 15 bases in the middle. CDR3 length: 17 amino acids. Germline-derived CDR1 and CDR2 are MGHDK and SYGVNS.

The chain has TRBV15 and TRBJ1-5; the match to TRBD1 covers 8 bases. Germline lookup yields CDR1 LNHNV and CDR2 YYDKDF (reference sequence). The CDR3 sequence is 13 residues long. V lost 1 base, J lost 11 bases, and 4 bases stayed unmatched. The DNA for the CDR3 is TGTGCCACCAGCAGAGCACAGGGGGAATCCCAGCATTTT. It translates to CATSRAQGESQHF.

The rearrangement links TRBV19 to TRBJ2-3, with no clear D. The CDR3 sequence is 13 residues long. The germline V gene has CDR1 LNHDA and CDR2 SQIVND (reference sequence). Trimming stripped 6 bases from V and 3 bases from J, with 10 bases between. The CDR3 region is CASSETRTDTQYF. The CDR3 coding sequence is TGTGCCAGTAGCGAGACAAGGACAGATACGCAGTATTTT.

Here the CDR3 reads CASSLSASGSINEQFF. Written as DNA, the CDR3 is TGTGCCAGCAGCTTATCGGCTAGCGGCTCTATCAATGAGCAGTTCTTC. V and J are TRBV7-2 and TRBJ2-1; 7 bases align to TRBD2. The germline CDR1 and CDR2 sequences are SGHTA and FQGNSA. This CDR3 comprises 16 residues. J lost 6 bases, V lost 2 bases, and 10 bases had no gene match. Supplemented by reference TRBV7-2 and TRBJ2-1, the full variable domain reads GAGVSQSPSNKVTEKGKDVELRCDPISGHTALYWYRQSLGQGLEFLIYFQGNSAPDKSGLPSDRFSAERTGGSVSTLTIQRTQQEDSAVYLCASSLSASGSINEQFFGPGTRLTVL.

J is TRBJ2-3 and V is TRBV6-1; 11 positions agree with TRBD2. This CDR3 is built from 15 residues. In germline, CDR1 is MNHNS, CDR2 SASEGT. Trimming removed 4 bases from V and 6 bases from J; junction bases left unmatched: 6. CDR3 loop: CASSGIAGGTDTQYF. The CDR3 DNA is TGTGCCAGCAGTGGTATAGCGGGGGGGACGGATACGCAGTATTTT.

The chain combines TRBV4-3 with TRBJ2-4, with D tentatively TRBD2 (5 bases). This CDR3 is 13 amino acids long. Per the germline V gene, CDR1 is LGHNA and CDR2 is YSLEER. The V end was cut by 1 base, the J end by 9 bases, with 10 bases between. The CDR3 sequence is CASSQAGGGIQYF. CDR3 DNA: TGCGCCAGCAGCCAAGCCGGCGGAGGCATTCAGTACTTC.

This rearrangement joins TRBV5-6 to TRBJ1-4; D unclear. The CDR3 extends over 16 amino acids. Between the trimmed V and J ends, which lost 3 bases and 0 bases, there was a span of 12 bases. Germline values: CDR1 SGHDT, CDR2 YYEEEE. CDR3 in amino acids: CASSSWPRATNEKLFF. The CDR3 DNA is TGTGCCAGCAGCTCGTGGCCCCGGGCAACTAATGAAAAACTGTTTTTT.

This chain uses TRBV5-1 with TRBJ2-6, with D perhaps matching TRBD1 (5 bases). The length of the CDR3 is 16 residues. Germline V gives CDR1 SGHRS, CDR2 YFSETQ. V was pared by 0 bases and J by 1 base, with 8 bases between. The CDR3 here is CASSLVQVSGANVLTF. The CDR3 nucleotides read TGCGCCAGCAGCTTGGTACAGGTATCTGGGGCCAACGTCCTGACTTTC.

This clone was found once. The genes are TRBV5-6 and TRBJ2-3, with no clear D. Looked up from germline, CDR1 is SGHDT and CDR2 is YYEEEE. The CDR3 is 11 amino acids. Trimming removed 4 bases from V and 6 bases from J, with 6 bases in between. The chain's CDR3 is CASSTRDTQYF. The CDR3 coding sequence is TGTGCCAGCAGCACCCGGGATACGCAGTATTTT. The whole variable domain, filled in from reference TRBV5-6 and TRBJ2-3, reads DAGVTQSPTHLIKTRGQQVTLRCSPKSGHDTVSWYQQALGQGPQFIFQYYEEEERQRGNFPDRFSGHQFPNYSSELNVNALLLGDSALYLCASSTRDTQYFGPGTRLTVL.

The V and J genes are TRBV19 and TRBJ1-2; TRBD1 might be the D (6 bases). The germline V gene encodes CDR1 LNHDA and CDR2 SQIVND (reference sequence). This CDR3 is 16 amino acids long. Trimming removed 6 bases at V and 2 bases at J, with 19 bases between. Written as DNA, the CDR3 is TGTGCCAGTAGCCAACAAAGGACAGTAACCAACTATGGCTACACCTTC. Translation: CASSQQRTVTNYGYTF.